This TCR beta chain was sequenced during a study of shared clonotypes between healthy human individuals. This clone was detected a few times. Every immunoSEQ plate was one replicate of a subset's evenly spread DNA. About 28,000 T cell genomes (approximately 0.3 ug DNA) went into each PBMC replicate. Generated by immunoSEQ multiplex PCR, the TCRdb table keeps only in-frame clones and is missing some. This sample has 450,000 to 600,000 clones, with about four fifths found just once. The trim removed 4 bases at V and 4 bases at J, leaving 2 bases unmatched. Per germline, CDR1 SGHRS and CDR2 YFSETQ. There are 14 residues in the CDR3.

The sample taken for sequencing was PBMCs. The receptor was isolated from a woman aged 40 to 50 in good health. Some clones in this sample may be carry-over from other donors' samples. The genes are TRBV5-1 and TRBJ2-3, with 11 bases identical to TRBD1. CDR3 amino acids: CASSTDRGPDTQYF. The CDR3 nucleotides read TGCGCCAGCAGCACGGACAGGGGGCCAGATACGCAGTATTTT.